The table lists the clone carrying this T cell receptor (beta chain) with a few counts. Its antigen remains unknown. A junction end diverges from the germline sequence, so it may reflect a read error. Unique molecular identifiers featured in each of the TCR beta cDNA libraries. The yield from approximately 1 to 10 million T cells was roughly 500,000 cDNA molecules in total. MiXCR was run by TCRdb on the PCR reads, yielding one entry per CDR3 protein. Counted here are about 770,000 distinct CDR3 sequences, under 60% occurring once; the ten biggest clones make up just under 5%. The sample comes from a study of post-analysis software for immune sequencing data. Study-level points and caveats: Strong co-clustering by F measure was evident for samples that had been prepared in the same batch.

This clonotype originated in a girl between 5 and 17 years old with multiple sclerosis. The sequenced sample was blood.

As DNA, the CDR3 is TGTGCTAGCAGCTTAGGATCCGGGAACGGTGAGCAGTTCTTC. Protein: CASSLGSGNGEQFF. The V and J genes are TRBV7-7 and TRBJ2-1; maybe TRBD2 (5 bases). CDR1 is SSHAT and CDR2 is FNYEAQ in the germline V gene (reference sequence). There are 14 residues in the CDR3.